These 27 T cell receptor beta chains originate from one sample sequenced in a study of Ad26.COV2.S vaccination and SARS-CoV-2 variants. Generated by immunoSEQ multiplex PCR, the TCRdb table keeps only in-frame clones and is missing some. The sample lists about 350,000 clones; around 92% were seen once. Sequencing used peripheral blood, obtained after recovery from COVID-19. The receptors originated from a human donor who had recovered from COVID-19.

The gene calls are TRBV7-9 and TRBJ1-6, with D perhaps matching TRBD1 (5 bases). The germline CDR1 and CDR2 sequences are SEHNR and FQNEAQ (reference sequence). This CDR3 has 14 amino acids. Trimming took off 6 bases at V and 7 bases at J, with 13 bases between the two ends. CDR3 residues: CASREDSLNSPLHF. The DNA of the CDR3 is TGTGCCAGCAGGGAAGACAGTTTGAATTCACCCCTCCACTTT.

The genes are TRBV9 and TRBJ1-2; unclear D gene. V dropped 0 bases and J dropped 3 bases, with 12 bases sitting between them. Germline V gene lookup returns CDR1 SGDLS and CDR2 YYNGEE. This CDR3 has 15 amino acids. The CDR3, as DNA: TGTGCCAGCAGCGTAGGGTCCCGTGGGCACTATGGCTACACCTTC. This gives the protein CASSVGSRGHYGYTF.

The V and J genes are TRBV9 and TRBJ1-1, with D possibly matching TRBD1 (5 bases). The CDR3 loop spans 13 amino acids. CDR1 is SGDLS, CDR2 YYNGEE, per germline. Trimming pared 1 base from V and 6 bases from J, leaving 10 bases between. CDR3 loop: CASSVTGSAEAFF. The DNA for the CDR3 is TGTGCCAGCAGCGTAACAGGCTCCGCTGAAGCTTTCTTT. Combining the CDR3 with reference TRBV9 and TRBJ1-1 gives the whole variable domain DSGVTQTPKHLITATGQRVTLRCSPRSGDLSVYWYQQSLDQGLQFLIQYYNGEERAKGNILERFSAQQFPDLHSELNLSSLELGDSALYFCASSVTGSAEAFFGQGTRLTVV.

This rearrangement joins TRBV15 to TRBJ1-3; D not certain. V lost 3 bases and J 1 base, leaving 13 bases between the germline ends. The V gene's germline CDR1 is LNHNV and CDR2 YYDKDF (reference sequence). This CDR3 contains 16 residues. In DNA, the CDR3 is TGTGCCACCAGCAGCCCCCCTGCGGGGTCTGGAAACACCATATATTTT. Translating it yields CATSSPPAGSGNTIYF. The whole variable domain, filled in from reference TRBV15 and TRBJ1-3, reads DAMVIQNPRYQVTQFGKPVTLSCSQTLNHNVMYWYQQKSSQAPKLLFHYYDKDFNNEADTPDNFQSRRPNTSFCFLDIRSPGLGDTAMYLCATSSPPAGSGNTIYFGEGSWLTVV.

CDR3 in DNA: TGCGCCAGCAGCTTGGCCTCTGGCTTTACCTACGAGCAGTACTTC. It encodes CASSLASGFTYEQYF. The chain uses TRBV5-1 and TRBJ2-7; D gene uncertain. This CDR3 is built from 15 residues. Germline V gene data show CDR1 as SGHRS and CDR2 as YFSETQ. V was cut by 0 bases and J by 2 bases, with 12 bases left in between.

The chain links TRBV4-1 to TRBJ2-7, with a tentative D call TRBD1 (6 bases). The ends were cut back, 4 bases at V and 1 base at J, with 20 bases in the middle. The CDR3 contains 17 residues. Per germline, CDR1 MGHRA and CDR2 YSYEKL. Here the CDR3 DNA reads TGCGCCAGCAGCCTCACTTCAATCTCCCAGGGGTCCTACGAGCAGTACTTC. Translation: CASSLTSISQGSYEQYF.

The chain carries TRBV13 and TRBJ2-7; D is uncertain. Germline V gives CDR1 PRHDT, CDR2 FYEKMQ (reference sequence). The CDR3 is 13 residues long. Trimming removed 2 bases at V and 1 base at J, with 6 bases between. The CDR3 DNA is TGTGCCAGCAGCTTACTCGGGTCCTACGAGCAGTACTTC. It yields the protein CASSLLGSYEQYF.

V and J are TRBV2 and TRBJ1-5; the D gene is possibly TRBD1 (5 bases). Trimming removed 4 bases at V and 5 bases at J, with 9 bases between. Germline V lookup: CDR1 SNHLY, CDR2 FYNNEI. The CDR3 totals 13 residues. CDR3 residues: CASSAEGDQPQHF. In DNA, the CDR3 is TGTGCCAGCAGTGCGGAAGGGGATCAGCCCCAGCATTTT.

This clone was observed once. This chain joins TRBV4-1 and TRBJ1-2; D ambiguous. The CDR3 totals 14 residues. The germline gives CDR1 MGHRA, CDR2 YSYEKL. Trimming shortened V by 3 bases and J by 4 bases, and 12 bases separated the two germline ends. In DNA form, the CDR3 reads TGCGCCAGCAGCCAGGCCCTGGGAGGCTATGGCTACACCTTC. Encoded protein: CASSQALGGYGYTF.

This chain uses TRBV6-5 with TRBJ1-3, with D possibly matching TRBD1 (6 bases). This CDR3 has 14 amino acids. With 6 bases removed from V and 2 bases from J, the gap between germline ends came to 11 bases. Per the germline V gene, CDR1 is MNHEY and CDR2 is SVGAGI. The CDR3 spells CASRQGLAGNTIYF. The DNA for the CDR3 is TGTGCCAGCAGACAGGGTTTGGCTGGAAACACCATATATTTT.

The V gene is TRBV9, the J gene TRBJ2-2; the D is unclear. Per the germline V gene, CDR1 is SGDLS and CDR2 is YYNGEE. V was shortened by 0 bases and J by 6 bases, with 9 bases between the two germline ends. This CDR3 spans 14 amino acids. The CDR3 nucleotides are TGTGCCAGCAGCGTAGAAGGCCGGTCCGGGGAGCTGTTTTTT. It is translated as CASSVEGRSGELFF.

The chain carries TRBV4-1 and TRBJ1-1; D uncertain. From germline, CDR1 is MGHRA and CDR2 YSYEKL. The V end was cut by 0 bases, the J end by 3 bases, with 11 bases between. This CDR3 is 15 amino acids long. Written as DNA, the CDR3 is TGCGCCAGCAGCCAAGATGGAGCCCTGGACACTGAAGCTTTCTTT. It yields the protein CASSQDGALDTEAFF.

The sample holds one count of this clone. The rearrangement links TRBV6-5 to TRBJ2-7; a possible D gene is TRBD1 (5 bases). Trimming left V 0 bases short and J 2 bases short, with 11 bases between. This CDR3 is 15 amino acids long. Germline values: CDR1 MNHEY, CDR2 SVGAGI. CDR3 in DNA: TGTGCCAGCAGTTACTCGAGTCAGGGCGCCTACGAGCAGTACTTC. Translating it yields CASSYSSQGAYEQYF.

The chain links TRBV27 to TRBJ2-7; 8 bases fit TRBD2. The CDR3 totals 14 residues. The V gene's germline CDR1 is MNHEY and CDR2 SMNVEV (reference sequence). Losses at the gene ends were 4 bases for V and 7 bases for J; bases not matched to a gene: 9. CDR3 sequence (DNA): TGTGCCAGCAGTTGGGTCGCGGGGGGTCGAGAGCAGTACTTC. It encodes CASSWVAGGREQYF.

V gene TRBV11-2 combines with J gene TRBJ2-3; D might be TRBD2 (6 bases). Germline values: CDR1 SGHAT, CDR2 FQNNGV. CDR3 length: 17 amino acids. V shed 4 bases and J shed 0 bases, with 17 bases lying between them. The DNA of the CDR3 is TGTGCCAGCAGCTACTCGGCCTGGGGGGATAGCACAGATACGCAGTATTTT. Protein: CASSYSAWGDSTDTQYF.

The V call is TRBV11-3, the J call TRBJ2-5, with 16 bases matching TRBD2. With V trimmed by 5 bases and J by 5 bases, 8 bases remained unmatched. CDR3 length: 17 amino acids. The germline gives CDR1 SGHNT, CDR2 YENEEA. The CDR3, as DNA: TGTGCCAGCAGCCCGGGGACTAGCGGGGGGGCACGTGAGACCCAGTACTTC. It is translated as CASSPGTSGGARETQYF.

About this clone: The sample carries other DNA sequences with the same CDR3. The J gene is TRBJ1-2, the V gene TRBV9, with D perhaps TRBD1 (6 bases). The CDR3 consists of 12 residues. In germline, CDR1 is SGDLS, CDR2 YYNGEE. V lost 3 bases to trimming and J lost 5 bases, with 8 bases between them. The CDR3 reads CASSEGGYGYTF. In nucleotides, the CDR3 is TGTGCCAGCAGCGAGGGGGGATATGGCTACACCTTC.

In DNA form, the CDR3 reads TGTGCCAGCAGTTATAGCGAAATATCCTACGAGCAGTACTTC. Its protein product is CASSYSEISYEQYF. The V call is TRBV6-5, the J call TRBJ2-7; D may be TRBD2 (5 bases). Germline CDR1 reads MNHEY; CDR2 reads SVGAGI. V was cut by 3 bases and J by 1 base, with 10 bases left in between. The CDR3 sequence is 14 residues long.

The chain uses TRBV9 and TRBJ2-5, with TRBD1 identical over 7 bases. Losses at the gene ends were 3 bases for V and 5 bases for J; bases not matched to a gene: 4. The germline CDR1 and CDR2 sequences are SGDLS and YYNGEE. This CDR3 spans 13 amino acids. The CDR3 coding sequence is TGTGCCAGCAGCGGACAGGGAACGGAGACCCAGTACTTC. Translation gives CASSGQGTETQYF.

The genes are TRBV2 and TRBJ2-4, with a weak D call TRBD2 (5 bases). V was trimmed by 2 bases and J by 1 base, leaving 12 bases between them. The CDR3 loop spans 16 amino acids. CDR1 and CDR2 from the germline V gene are SNHLY and FYNNEI. CDR3 amino acids: CASSERGPEAKNIQYF. CDR3 sequence (DNA): TGTGCCAGCAGTGAAAGAGGGCCGGAGGCCAAAAACATTCAGTACTTC.

The V gene is TRBV7-2, the J gene TRBJ2-7, with 7 bases identical to TRBD1. V shed 4 bases, J shed 0 bases, and the junction held 3 bases outside the gene matches. Germline-derived CDR1 and CDR2 are SGHTA and FQGNSA. The CDR3 is 14 residues long. CDR3 protein: CASSYTGVSYEQYF. CDR3 DNA sequence: TGTGCCAGCAGCTATACAGGGGTCTCCTACGAGCAGTACTTC.

This clone was observed a few times. This rearrangement joins TRBV7-9 to TRBJ2-7; the match to TRBD1 covers 9 bases. Unmatched junction bases numbered 5, after V lost 0 bases and J lost 2 bases. The CDR3 is 16 amino acids. Germline V gene lookup returns CDR1 SEHNR and CDR2 FQNEAQ (reference sequence). The CDR3 region is CASSLAVGTGPYEQYF. The CDR3 DNA sequence: TGTGCCAGCAGCTTAGCGGTGGGGACAGGGCCCTACGAGCAGTACTTC.

The V and J genes are TRBV19 and TRBJ1-4; D perhaps matches TRBD1 (5 bases). This CDR3 contains 15 residues. Trimming stripped 1 base from V and 5 bases from J, with 11 bases between. CDR1 is LNHDA, CDR2 SQIVND, per germline (reference sequence). CDR3 sequence reads: CASSIGRETNEKLFF. CDR3 bases: TGTGCCAGTAGTATAGGCAGGGAAACGAATGAAAAACTGTTTTTT.

This clone showed up just a few times. This rearrangement joins TRBV6-6 to TRBJ2-3; D tentatively reads TRBD1 or TRBD2 (6 bases each). Germline V gives CDR1 MNHNY, CDR2 SVGAGI (reference sequence). Trimming left V 4 bases short and J 2 bases short, with 13 bases between. This CDR3 has 15 residues. CDR3 loop: CASSSNGGLTDTQYF. In DNA form, the CDR3 reads TGTGCCAGCAGTTCCAACGGGGGCCTCACAGATACGCAGTATTTT.

V is TRBV3-1 (or the pseudogene TRBV3-2) and J is TRBJ1-1; D remains ambiguous. The V and J ends lost 5 bases and 11 bases respectively, with 15 bases between them. Per the germline V gene, CDR1 is LGHDT and CDR2 is YNNKEL (reference sequence). This CDR3 contains 12 residues. The CDR3 coding sequence is TGTGCCAGCAGCTGGGAAGGTGGTTATGCTTTCTTT. This sequence encodes CASSWEGGYAFF.

The J gene is TRBJ2-2, the V gene TRBV5-4; the match to TRBD2 covers 10 bases. Germline V gene lookup returns CDR1 SGHNT and CDR2 YYREEE (reference sequence). V shed 1 base, J shed 0 bases, and the junction held 3 bases outside the gene matches. This CDR3 has 17 residues. The CDR3: CASSLSGGAANTGELFF. The CDR3 DNA is TGTGCCAGCAGCTTGAGCGGGGGGGCAGCGAACACCGGGGAGCTGTTTTTT.

The chain joins TRBV27 to TRBJ2-7, with 7 nucleotides matching TRBD1. CDR1 MNHEY and CDR2 SMNVEV come from the germline V gene (reference sequence). V was clipped by 6 bases and J by 2 bases; unmatched bases: 13. There are 16 residues in the CDR3. CDR3 residues: CASSPSPEGATYEQYF. The CDR3 DNA is TGTGCCAGCAGCCCCTCTCCCGAGGGGGCGACCTACGAGCAGTACTTC.